The present entry profiles one T cell receptor beta chain with its context. This clonotype was recorded at least ten times. The target of this receptor is not known. Base qualities are not provided; no much larger clone lies one nucleotide away. The V and J ends are trimmed by 3 bases and 0 bases, leaving 5 bases between them. Looking up the germline V gene (reference sequence) yields CDR1 LNHDA and CDR2 SQIVND. The cysteine opens and the phenylalanine closes a CDR3 of 14 amino acids. Of the read, only the CDR3 DNA is kept; its 42 bases are in frame from base 1. The record originates from a study of CD8 T cells in ankylosing spondylitis (dated by TCRdb to about 2017). Broadly, across the study: The study profiled T cell receptor beta repertoires in healthy donors and ankylosing spondylitis patients to find disease-linked TCR variants. Peripheral blood was sampled, and synovial fluid was also collected from ankylosing spondylitis patients. The full study cohort was made up of 25 ankylosing spondylitis patients and roughly 98 healthy donors. What the work shows at the level of the full study, not this receptor alone: The disease-linked clones were reported to be significantly enriched in matched synovial fluid samples from ankylosing spondylitis patients. Some motif variants had previously been reported in the synovial fluid and blood of reactive arthritis patients, which suggests shared mechanisms of disease initiation. Blood from ankylosing spondylitis patients appeared to be characterized by a TCR beta motif composed of eight or nine highly homologous amino acid variants. A CD8+ phenotype was shown by the disease-linked clones, which were found at relatively low frequencies in peripheral blood.

The instrument was an Illumina HiSeq 2500. Quantitative 5'-RACE with molecular barcodes was used to prepare TCR beta libraries. Under the source paper's analysis protocol: Disease-linked TCR variants were identified with a new computational method built on a probabilistic model of VDJ rearrangement. TCRdb reprocessing: public reads trimmed at Q25 with fastp, clones called with MiXCR, in-frame beta chains kept. Rows with a matching CDR3 protein are joined into one entry that keeps the most common DNA and genes. Clone size and V and J calls follow TCRdb, not the original study. Present in this sample are just over 150,000 distinct CDR3 sequences, around 19% of which were seen just once. The ten largest clones represent roughly 7.7% of the sample.

The rearrangement joined TRBV19 to TRBJ1-4; no D gene can be assigned with confidence. Source material: blood, either unsorted or a sorted T cell fraction (not recorded which). This TCR came from a male donor with ankylosing spondylitis or in good health (not recorded which). CDR3 protein: CASSIWATNEKLFF. The DNA sequence is given as TGTGCCAGTAGTATCTGGGCAACTAATGAAAAACTGTTTTTT.